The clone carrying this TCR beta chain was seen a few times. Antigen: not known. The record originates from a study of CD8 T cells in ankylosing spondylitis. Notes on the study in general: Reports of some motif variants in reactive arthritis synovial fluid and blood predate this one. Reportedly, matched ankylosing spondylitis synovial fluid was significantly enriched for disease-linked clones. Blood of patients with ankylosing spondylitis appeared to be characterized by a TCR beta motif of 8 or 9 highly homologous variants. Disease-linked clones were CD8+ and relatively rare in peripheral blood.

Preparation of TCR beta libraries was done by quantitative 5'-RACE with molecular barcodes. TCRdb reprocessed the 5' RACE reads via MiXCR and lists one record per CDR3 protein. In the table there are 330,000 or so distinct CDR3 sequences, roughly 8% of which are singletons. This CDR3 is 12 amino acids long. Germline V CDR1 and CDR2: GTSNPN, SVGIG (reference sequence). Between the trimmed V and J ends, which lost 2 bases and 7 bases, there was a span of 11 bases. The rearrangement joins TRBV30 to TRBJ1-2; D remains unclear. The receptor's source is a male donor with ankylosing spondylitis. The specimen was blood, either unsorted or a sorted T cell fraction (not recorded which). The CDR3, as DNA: TGTGCCTGGAGTCCAAGGAGACGTGGCTACACCTTC. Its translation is CAWSPRRRGYTF.